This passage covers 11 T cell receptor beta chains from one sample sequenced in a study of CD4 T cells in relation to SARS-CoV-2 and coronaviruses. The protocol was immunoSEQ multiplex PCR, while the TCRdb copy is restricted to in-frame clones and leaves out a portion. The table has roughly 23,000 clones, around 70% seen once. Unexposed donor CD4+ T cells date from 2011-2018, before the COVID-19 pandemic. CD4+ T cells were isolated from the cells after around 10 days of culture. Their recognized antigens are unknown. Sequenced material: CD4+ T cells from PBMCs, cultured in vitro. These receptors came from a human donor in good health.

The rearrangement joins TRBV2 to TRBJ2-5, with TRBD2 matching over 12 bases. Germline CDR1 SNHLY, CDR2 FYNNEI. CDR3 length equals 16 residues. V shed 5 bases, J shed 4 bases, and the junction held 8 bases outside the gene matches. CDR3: CASSRLAGGPGETQYF. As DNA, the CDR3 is TGTGCCAGCAGTAGGCTAGCGGGGGGGCCTGGAGAGACCCAGTACTTC.

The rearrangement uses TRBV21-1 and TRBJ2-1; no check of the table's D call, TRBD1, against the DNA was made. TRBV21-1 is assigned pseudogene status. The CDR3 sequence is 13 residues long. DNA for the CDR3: TGTGCCAGCAGCACAGACAGGGCGGGTGAGCAGTTCTTC. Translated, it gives CASSTDRAGEQFF.

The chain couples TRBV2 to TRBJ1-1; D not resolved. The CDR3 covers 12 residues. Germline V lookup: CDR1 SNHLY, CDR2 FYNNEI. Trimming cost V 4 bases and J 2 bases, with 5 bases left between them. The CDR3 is CASSVGNTEAFF. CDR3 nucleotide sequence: TGTGCCAGCAGTGTCGGTAACACTGAAGCTTTCTTT.

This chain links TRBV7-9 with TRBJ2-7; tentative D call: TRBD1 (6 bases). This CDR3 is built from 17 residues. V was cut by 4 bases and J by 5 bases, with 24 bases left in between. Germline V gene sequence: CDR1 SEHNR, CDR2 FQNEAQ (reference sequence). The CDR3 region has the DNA TGTGCCAGCAGCTCAGGCTTTACAGGGTCCGTTATCGACGAGCAGTACTTC. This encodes CASSSGFTGSVIDEQYF. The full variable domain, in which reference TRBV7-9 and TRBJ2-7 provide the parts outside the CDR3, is DTGVSQNPRHKITKRGQNVTFRCDPISEHNRLYWYRQTLGQGPEFLTYFQNEAQLEKSRLLSDRFSAERPKGSFSTLEIQRTEQGDSAMYLCASSSGFTGSVIDEQYFGPGTRLTVT.

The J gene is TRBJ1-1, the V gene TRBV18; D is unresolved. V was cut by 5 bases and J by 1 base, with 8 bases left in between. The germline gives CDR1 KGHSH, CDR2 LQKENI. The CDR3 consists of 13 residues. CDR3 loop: CASSSQKNTEAFF. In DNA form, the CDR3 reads TGTGCCAGCTCAAGCCAGAAGAACACTGAAGCTTTCTTT.

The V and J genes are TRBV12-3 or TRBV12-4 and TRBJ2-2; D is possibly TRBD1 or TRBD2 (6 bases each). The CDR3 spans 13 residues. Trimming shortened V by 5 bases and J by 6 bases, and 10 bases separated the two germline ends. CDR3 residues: CASSPGEAGELFF. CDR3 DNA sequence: TGTGCCAGCAGTCCAGGGGAGGCCGGGGAGCTGTTTTTT.

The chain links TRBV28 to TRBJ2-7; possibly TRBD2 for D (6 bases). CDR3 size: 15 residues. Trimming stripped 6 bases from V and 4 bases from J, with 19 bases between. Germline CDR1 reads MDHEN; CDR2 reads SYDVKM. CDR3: CASSERVPGVYEQYF. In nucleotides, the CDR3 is TGTGCCAGCAGCGAACGTGTTCCGGGAGTATACGAGCAGTACTTC.

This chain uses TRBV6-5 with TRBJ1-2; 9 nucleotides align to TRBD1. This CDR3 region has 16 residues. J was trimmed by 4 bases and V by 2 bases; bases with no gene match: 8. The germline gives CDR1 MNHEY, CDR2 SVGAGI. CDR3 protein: CASSYPPGQGSYGYTF. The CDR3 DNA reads TGTGCCAGCAGTTACCCTCCGGGACAGGGATCCTATGGCTACACCTTC.

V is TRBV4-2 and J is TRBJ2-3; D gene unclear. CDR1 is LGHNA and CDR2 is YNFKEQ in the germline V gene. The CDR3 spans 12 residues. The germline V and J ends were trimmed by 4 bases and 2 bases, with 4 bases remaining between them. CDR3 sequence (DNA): TGTGCCAGCAGCCCGAACACAGATACGCAGTATTTT. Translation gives CASSPNTDTQYF.

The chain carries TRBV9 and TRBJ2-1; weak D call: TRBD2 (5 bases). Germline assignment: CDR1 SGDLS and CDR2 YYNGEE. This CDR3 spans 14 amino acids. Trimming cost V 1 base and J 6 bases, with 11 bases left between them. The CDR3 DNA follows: TGTGCCAGCAGCGTACTCGGGGAGCTCAATGAGCAGTTCTTC. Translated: CASSVLGELNEQFF.

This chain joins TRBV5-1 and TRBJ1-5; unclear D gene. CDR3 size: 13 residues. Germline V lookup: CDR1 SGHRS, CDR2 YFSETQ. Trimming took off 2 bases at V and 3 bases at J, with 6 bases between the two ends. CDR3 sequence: CASSFSTNQPQHF. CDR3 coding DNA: TGCGCCAGCAGCTTCAGTACCAATCAGCCCCAGCATTTT.